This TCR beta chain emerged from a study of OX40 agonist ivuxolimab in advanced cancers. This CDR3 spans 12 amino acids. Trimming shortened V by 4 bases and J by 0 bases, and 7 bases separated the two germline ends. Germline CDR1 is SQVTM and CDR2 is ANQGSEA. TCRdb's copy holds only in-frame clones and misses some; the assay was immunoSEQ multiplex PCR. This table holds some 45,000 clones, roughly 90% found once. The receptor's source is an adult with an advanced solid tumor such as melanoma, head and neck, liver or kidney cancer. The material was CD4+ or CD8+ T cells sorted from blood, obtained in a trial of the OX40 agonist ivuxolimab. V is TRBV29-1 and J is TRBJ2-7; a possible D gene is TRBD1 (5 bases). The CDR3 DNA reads TGCAGCGTTGCCGACAGCTCCTACGAGCAGTACTTC. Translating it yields CSVADSSYEQYF.